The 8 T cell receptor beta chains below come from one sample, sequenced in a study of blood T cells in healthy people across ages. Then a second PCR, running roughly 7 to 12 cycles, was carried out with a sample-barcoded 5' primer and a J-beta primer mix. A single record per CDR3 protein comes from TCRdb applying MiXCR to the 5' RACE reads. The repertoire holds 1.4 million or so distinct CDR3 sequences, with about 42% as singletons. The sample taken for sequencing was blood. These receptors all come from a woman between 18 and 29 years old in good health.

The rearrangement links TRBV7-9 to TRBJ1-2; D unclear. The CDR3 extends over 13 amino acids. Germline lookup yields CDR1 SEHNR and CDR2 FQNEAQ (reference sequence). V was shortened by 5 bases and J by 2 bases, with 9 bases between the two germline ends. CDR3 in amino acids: CASSAGKNYGYTF. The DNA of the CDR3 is TGTGCCAGCAGCGCCGGGAAAAACTATGGCTACACCTTC. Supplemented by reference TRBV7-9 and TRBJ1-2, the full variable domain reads DTGVSQNPRHKITKRGQNVTFRCDPISEHNRLYWYRQTLGQGPEFLTYFQNEAQLEKSRLLSDRFSAERPKGSFSTLEIQRTEQGDSAMYLCASSAGKNYGYTFGSGTRLTVV.

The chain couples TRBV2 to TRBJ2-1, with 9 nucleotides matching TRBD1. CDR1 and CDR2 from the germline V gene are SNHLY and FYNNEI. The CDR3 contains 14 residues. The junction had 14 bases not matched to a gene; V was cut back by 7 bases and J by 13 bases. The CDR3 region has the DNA TGTGCCAGCAACCTCGGGACAGGGACAGAGACCCAGTTCTTC. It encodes CASNLGTGTETQFF.

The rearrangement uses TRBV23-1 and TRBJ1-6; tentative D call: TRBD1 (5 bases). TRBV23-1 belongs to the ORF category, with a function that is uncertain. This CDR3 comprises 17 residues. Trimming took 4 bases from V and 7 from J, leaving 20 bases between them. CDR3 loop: CASSLESSTVHNSPLHF. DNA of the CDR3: TGCGCCAGCAGTCTGGAAAGTTCGACAGTCCACAATTCACCCCTCCACTTT.

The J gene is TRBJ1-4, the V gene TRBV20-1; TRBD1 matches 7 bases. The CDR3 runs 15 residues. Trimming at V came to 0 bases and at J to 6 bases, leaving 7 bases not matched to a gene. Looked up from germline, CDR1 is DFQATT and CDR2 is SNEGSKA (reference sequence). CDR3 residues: CSARETGDSDEKLFF. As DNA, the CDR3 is TGCAGTGCTAGAGAAACCGGGGACAGCGATGAAAAACTGTTTTTT.

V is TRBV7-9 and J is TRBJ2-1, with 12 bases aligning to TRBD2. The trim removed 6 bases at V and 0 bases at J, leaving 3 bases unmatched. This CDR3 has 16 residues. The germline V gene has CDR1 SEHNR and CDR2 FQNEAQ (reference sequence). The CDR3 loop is CASRPTSGSSYNEQFF. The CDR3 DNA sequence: TGTGCCAGCAGACCGACTAGCGGGAGCTCCTACAATGAGCAGTTCTTC. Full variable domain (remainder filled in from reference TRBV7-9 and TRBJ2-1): DTGVSQNPRHKITKRGQNVTFRCDPISEHNRLYWYRQTLGQGPEFLTYFQNEAQLEKSRLLSDRFSAERPKGSFSTLEIQRTEQGDSAMYLCASRPTSGSSYNEQFFGPGTRLTVL.

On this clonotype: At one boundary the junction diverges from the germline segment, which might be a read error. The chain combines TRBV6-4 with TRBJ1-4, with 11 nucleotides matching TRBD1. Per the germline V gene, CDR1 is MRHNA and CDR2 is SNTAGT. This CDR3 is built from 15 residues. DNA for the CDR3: TGTGCCTGCAGTGCGGGACAGGGGGCTAATGAAAAACTGTTTTTT. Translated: CACSAGQGANEKLFF.

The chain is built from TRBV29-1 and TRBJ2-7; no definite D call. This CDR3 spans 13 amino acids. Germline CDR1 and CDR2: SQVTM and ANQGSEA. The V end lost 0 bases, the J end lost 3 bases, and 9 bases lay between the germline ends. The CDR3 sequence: CSVEDNSNYEQYF. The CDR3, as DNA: TGCAGCGTTGAAGATAACAGCAACTACGAGCAGTACTTC.

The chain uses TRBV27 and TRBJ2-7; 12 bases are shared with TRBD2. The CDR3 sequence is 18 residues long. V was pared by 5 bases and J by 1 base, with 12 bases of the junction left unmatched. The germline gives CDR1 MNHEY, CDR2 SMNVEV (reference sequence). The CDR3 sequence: CASSLTSGGFTRSYEQYF. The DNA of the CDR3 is TGTGCCAGCAGTCTCACTAGCGGGGGGTTTACGCGATCCTACGAGCAGTACTTC.